This T cell receptor beta chain emerged from a study of early T cells in non-severe SARS-CoV-2 infection. This clonotype was counted a few times. Germline CDR1 reads SGHVS; CDR2 reads FQNEAQ. The CDR3 has 14 residues. V lost 2 bases and J lost 1, with 8 bases in between. TCRdb recomputed calls from the 5' RACE reads with MiXCR, one row per CDR3 protein. The repertoire holds approximately 46,000 distinct CDR3 sequences, about 23% seen once, with approximately 4.5% in the top ten. The chain employs TRBV7-8 and TRBJ1-2; no clear D. The source material was whole blood, sampled at baseline. The sequence was collected from an adult who was a healthcare worker with PCR-confirmed SARS-CoV-2 infection or an uninfected control (not recorded which). CDR3 sequence reads: CASSLSAINYGYTF. The DNA of the CDR3 is TGTGCCAGCAGCTTATCGGCAATTAACTATGGCTACACCTTC. Full variable domain (remainder filled in from reference TRBV7-8 and TRBJ1-2): GAGVSQSPRYKVAKRGQDVALRCDPISGHVSLFWYQQALGQGPEFLTYFQNEAQLDKSGLPSDRFFAERPEGSVSTLKIQRTQQEDSAVYLCASSLSAINYGYTFGSGTRLTVV.